Presented here are 7 T cell receptor beta chains from one specimen sequenced in a study of shared clonotypes between healthy human individuals. Naive CD8 isolation took CD45RO-negative cells positively selected for CCR7 and excluded terminally differentiated effector memory CD45RA+ cells. Method: immunoSEQ multiplex PCR; TCRdb's copy keeps in-frame clones and lacks some. This table holds hundreds of thousands of clones, around 92% found once. Sequencing was performed on naive CD8+ T cells sorted from blood. These receptors were collected from a man in his thirties or forties in good health.

The chain combines TRBV7-9 with TRBJ2-6; perhaps TRBD1 as D (6 bases). The V and J ends lost 8 bases and 0 bases respectively, with 11 bases between them. This CDR3 has 15 amino acids. The germline V gene encodes CDR1 SEHNR and CDR2 FQNEAQ (reference sequence). The CDR3 reads CASQDRGSGANVLTF. CDR3 coding DNA: TGTGCCAGCCAGGACAGAGGCTCTGGGGCCAACGTCCTGACTTTC. The whole variable domain, remainder taken from reference TRBV7-9 and TRBJ2-6, is DTGVSQNPRHKITKRGQNVTFRCDPISEHNRLYWYRQTLGQGPEFLTYFQNEAQLEKSRLLSDRFSAERPKGSFSTLEIQRTEQGDSAMYLCASQDRGSGANVLTFGAGSRLTVL.

This chain joins TRBV10-3 and TRBJ2-7, with 7 bases lining up with TRBD1. The CDR3 consists of 16 residues. The V and J ends lost 5 bases and 5 bases, in that order; junction bases with no gene match: 15. The V gene's germline CDR1 is ENHRY and CDR2 SYGVKD. The CDR3 reads CAISLDRTPTTNEQYF. In DNA form, the CDR3 reads TGTGCCATCAGTTTGGACAGGACGCCTACCACCAACGAGCAGTACTTC.

The V call is TRBV4-1, the J call TRBJ2-7, with 7 bases lining up with TRBD1. CDR3 size: 13 residues. V was clipped by 1 base and J by 4 bases; unmatched bases: 1. Looked up from germline, CDR1 is MGHRA and CDR2 is YSYEKL. The CDR3: CASSQGTGYEQYF. In nucleotides, the CDR3 is TGCGCCAGCAGCCAAGGGACAGGATACGAGCAGTACTTC.

This chain joins TRBV29-1 and TRBJ2-7; 7 bases are shared with TRBD1. The germline gives CDR1 SQVTM, CDR2 ANQGSEA. V lost 5 bases, J lost 1 base, and 8 bases stayed unmatched. The CDR3 totals 14 residues. The DNA for the CDR3 is TGCAGCGTTCAAGGGGGACAGAATTCCTACGAGCAGTACTTC. Residues: CSVQGGQNSYEQYF.

The chain combines TRBV2 with TRBJ2-5, with TRBD2 identical over 8 bases. The CDR3 contains 16 residues. Germline lookup yields CDR1 SNHLY and CDR2 FYNNEI. J lost 5 bases, V lost 3 bases, and 11 bases had no gene match. The CDR3 DNA reads TGTGCCAGCAGTGAGGCTAGCGGGTCTGGTGGGGAGACCCAGTACTTC. This sequence encodes CASSEASGSGGETQYF.

The V gene is TRBV4-3, the J gene TRBJ2-7, with TRBD1 as a possible D gene (6 bases). Germline-derived CDR1 and CDR2 are LGHNA and YSLEER. The CDR3 covers 14 residues. Trimming removed 1 base at V and 5 bases at J, with 12 bases between. Here the CDR3 reads CASSQGVGGHEQYF. CDR3 DNA sequence: TGCGCCAGCAGCCAAGGGGTAGGGGGACACGAGCAGTACTTC.

The rearrangement links TRBV12-5 to TRBJ2-1, with D tentatively TRBD1 (6 bases). V gave up 5 bases and J gave up 4 bases, with 6 bases separating them. Germline V gene data show CDR1 as LGHNT and CDR2 as FRNRAP. The CDR3 covers 12 residues. The CDR3 coding sequence is TGTGCTAGTGGTCAGGGGTACAATGAGCAGTTCTTC. Translation gives CASGQGYNEQFF.